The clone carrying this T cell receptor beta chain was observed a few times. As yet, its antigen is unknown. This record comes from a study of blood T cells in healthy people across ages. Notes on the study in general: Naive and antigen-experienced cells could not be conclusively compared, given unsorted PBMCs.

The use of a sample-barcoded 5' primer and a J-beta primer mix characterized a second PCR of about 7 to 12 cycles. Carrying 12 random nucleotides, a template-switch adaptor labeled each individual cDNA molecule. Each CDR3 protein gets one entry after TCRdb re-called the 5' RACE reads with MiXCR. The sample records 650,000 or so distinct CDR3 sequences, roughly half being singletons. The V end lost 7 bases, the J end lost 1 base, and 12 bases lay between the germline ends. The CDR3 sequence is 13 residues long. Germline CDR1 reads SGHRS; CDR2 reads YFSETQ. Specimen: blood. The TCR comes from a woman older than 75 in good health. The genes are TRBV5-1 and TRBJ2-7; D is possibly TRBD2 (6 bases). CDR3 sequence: CASCRAGSYEQYF. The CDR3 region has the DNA TGCGCCAGCTGTCGGGCGGGATCCTACGAGCAGTACTTC.